Shown below are 26 T cell receptor beta chains from a single sample sequenced in a study of T cells in women clearing cervical HPV infection. Clones were read by immunoSEQ multiplex PCR, and TCRdb kept only the in-frame ones, dropping some. The sample is made up of tens of thousands of clones, and the top ten hold approximately 34% of it. Sequencing was performed on blood buffy coat. The origin of the receptors is a woman between 18 and 70 years old with a cervical HPV16 infection that either progressed to CIN3+ or cleared (not recorded which).

Points on this clone: From the germline J gene comes the end of the CDR3, since the read stops 3 residues before it. The V gene is TRBV6-1, the J gene TRBJ1-1, with 7 bases matching TRBD1. Germline CDR1 reads MNHNS; CDR2 reads SASEGT. The CDR3 is 13 amino acids. J lost 4 bases, V lost 4 bases, and 3 bases had no gene match. The sequenced CDR3 bases are TGTGCCAGCAGTGGACAGGGCCCCACTGAA. Its protein product is CASSGQGPTE. The CDR3 in full is CASSGQGPTEAFF.

A word on this clone: The read terminates 3 residues ahead of where the CDR3 ends, so the germline J gene completes it. V gene TRBV19 combines with J gene TRBJ2-3; 8 positions agree with TRBD2. The trim removed 6 bases at V and 3 bases at J, leaving 5 bases unmatched. This CDR3 region has 14 residues. Per germline, CDR1 LNHDA and CDR2 SQIVND (reference sequence). CDR3 region: CASSYTSGTDTQYF. The part of the CDR3 DNA that was read is TGTGCCAGTAGCTATACTAGCGGAACAGATACG.

CDR3 DNA, as far as it was read: TGCGCCAGCAGCTTACGGGAAGCGGCCTCCTACGAG. Amino acid sequence: CASSLREAASYE. In full, the CDR3 is CASSLREAASYEQYF. V is TRBV5-1 and J is TRBJ2-7; D is possibly TRBD2 (5 bases). The read falls 3 residues short of the CDR3 end, and the missing part is taken from the germline J gene. Trimming pared 2 bases from V and 0 bases from J, leaving 12 bases between. Per germline, CDR1 SGHRS and CDR2 YFSETQ. The CDR3 runs to 15 residues.

Notes on this clone: Coverage ceases 3 residues before the CDR3 finishes, and the germline J gene fills in the end. V gene TRBV5-1 combines with J gene TRBJ2-6, with 8 nucleotides matching TRBD1. After removal of 4 bases from V and 1 base from J, the junction contained 10 bases not matched to a gene. Germline V gene lookup returns CDR1 SGHRS and CDR2 YFSETQ. The length of the CDR3 is 18 residues. Incomplete CDR3 DNA: TGCGCCAGCAGCGCATCGGGACAGGTGTCATCTGGGGCCAACGTC. Amino acid sequence: CASSASGQVSSGANV. The whole CDR3 reads CASSASGQVSSGANVLTF.

CDR3 in amino acids: CAISGQVLAGANVLTF. CDR3 DNA (partial): TGTGCCATCAGTGGGCAGGTACTAGCTGGGGCCAACGTC. The rearrangement joins TRBV10-3 to TRBJ2-6, with D perhaps TRBD2 (5 bases). The read terminates 3 residues ahead of where the CDR3 ends, so the germline J gene completes it. The length of the CDR3 is 16 residues. Germline lookup yields CDR1 ENHRY and CDR2 SYGVKD. V was trimmed by 4 bases and J by 2 bases, leaving 12 bases between them.

Points on this clone: The CDR3 end is not reached by the read, which stops 3 residues before it; the germline J gene fills it in. V usage is TRBV19 and J usage is TRBJ2-3; 12 bases agree with TRBD2. The CDR3 is 16 residues long. The J segment lost 4 bases and the V segment lost 5 bases, leaving 7 bases of the junction unmatched. Germline CDR1 is LNHDA and CDR2 is SQIVND (reference sequence). The CDR3 is CASSRRLAGDADTQYF. Partial CDR3 DNA: TGTGCCAGTAGTCGGCGACTAGCGGGAGACGCAGATACG.

Comments on this clone: The CDR3 end lies 3 residues beyond the end of the read and is filled in from the germline J gene. The chain recombines TRBV6-1 with TRBJ2-3, with D tentatively TRBD1 (5 bases). The CDR3 is 13 amino acids. CDR1 and CDR2 (germline): MNHNS, SASEGT. The sequenced CDR3 bases are TGTGCCAGCAGTGGGCCAGGGCGAGAGACG. This translates into CASSGPGRET. The whole CDR3 region reads CASSGPGRETQYF.

To note about this clone: Coverage ceases 3 residues before the CDR3 finishes, and the germline J gene fills in the end. J is TRBJ1-5 and V is TRBV3-1 (or the pseudogene TRBV3-2), with a weak D call TRBD1 (6 bases). The CDR3 loop spans 14 amino acids. Trimming shortened V by 3 bases and J by 6 bases, and 12 bases separated the two germline ends. CDR1 is LGHDT and CDR2 is YNNKEL in the germline V gene (reference sequence). CDR3 in amino acids: CASSHAQGGQPQHF. The DNA read from the CDR3 is TGTGCCAGCAGCCATGCACAGGGAGGTCAGCCC.

Worth noting for this clone: The read falls 3 residues short of the CDR3 end, and the missing part is taken from the germline J gene. The V and J genes are TRBV5-5 and TRBJ1-2; D not certain. Germline V gene sequence: CDR1 SGHKS, CDR2 YYEKEE (reference sequence). This CDR3 has 13 residues. CDR3 loop: CASSLEPAQGYTF. The part of the CDR3 DNA that was read is TGTGCCAGCAGCTTGGAACCCGCGCAAGGC.

As regards this clone: The read terminates 3 residues ahead of where the CDR3 ends, so the germline J gene completes it. The V and J genes are TRBV7-2 and TRBJ2-3; D is perhaps TRBD2 (6 bases). Germline V CDR1 and CDR2: SGHTA, FQGNSA. Trimming stripped 0 bases from V and 2 bases from J, with 12 bases between. The CDR3 is 16 residues long. The covered CDR3 bases are TGTGCCAGCAGCTTAGCGCAAGCGGGTTCCACAGATACG. It yields the protein CASSLAQAGSTDT. The full CDR3 sequence reads CASSLAQAGSTDTQYF.

About this clone: The CDR3 extends 3 residues past the end of the read, so its final part is completed from the germline J gene. The chain joins TRBV7-6 to TRBJ2-1; D is ambiguous. Germline lookup yields CDR1 SGHVS and CDR2 FNYEAQ. The CDR3 runs 12 residues. Trimming left V 5 bases short and J 6 bases short, with 8 bases between. Partial CDR3 DNA: TGTGCCAGCAGCCCTTTAGTCAATGAG. Amino acids: CASSPLVNE. The CDR3 in its entirety is CASSPLVNEQFF.

A remark on this clone: Read sequence stops 3 residues before the CDR3 end, and the germline J gene provides the missing end. V usage is TRBV18 and J usage is TRBJ1-4, with D perhaps matching TRBD1 (5 bases). The V and J ends lost 2 bases and 8 bases respectively, with 24 bases between them. This CDR3 is 18 amino acids long. Germline V gene sequence: CDR1 KGHSH, CDR2 LQKENI. CDR3: CASSPSGKYGHVGEKLFF. The CDR3 DNA, read in part, is TGTGCCAGCTCACCAAGCGGGAAATACGGACACGTTGGGGAAAAA.

As concerns this clone: The read ends 3 residues shy of where the CDR3 ends; the end is completed using the germline J gene. J is TRBJ2-3 and V is TRBV7-2; D is unresolved. Deletions cut 4 bases from V and 0 bases from J, with 8 bases between. This CDR3 is 14 amino acids long. The germline V gene has CDR1 SGHTA and CDR2 FQGNSA. The part of the CDR3 DNA that was read is TGTGCCAGCAGCTCCAAAGCTAGCACAGATACG. The encoded protein is CASSSKASTDT. The entire CDR3 is CASSSKASTDTQYF.

Worth noting for this clone: The read falls 3 residues short of the CDR3 end, and the missing part is taken from the germline J gene. The chain is built from TRBV2 and TRBJ2-7; a weak D match, TRBD1 (6 bases). Germline V CDR1 and CDR2: SNHLY, FYNNEI. Trimming cost V 7 bases and J 4 bases, with 17 bases left between them. The CDR3 runs to 14 residues. The chain's CDR3 is CASTPEQGRYEQYF. The CDR3 bases that were read are TGTGCCAGCACACCTGAACAGGGTCGGTACGAG.

Comments on this clone: The CDR3 extends 3 residues past the end of the read, so its final part is completed from the germline J gene. The chain joins TRBV2 to TRBJ2-2; the match to TRBD1 covers 10 bases. CDR3 size: 16 residues. Germline V CDR1 and CDR2: SNHLY, FYNNEI. The CDR3 is CASSEITGTGDEKLFF. The part of the CDR3 DNA that was read is TGTGCCAGCAGTGAAATAACCGGGACAGGGGATGAAAAG.

A word on this clone: The read terminates 3 residues before the CDR3 end, so the remaining end is supplied by the germline J gene. The chain employs TRBV2 and TRBJ2-3, with D possibly matching TRBD1 (6 bases). In germline, CDR1 is SNHLY, CDR2 FYNNEI. The CDR3 spans 16 residues. Here the CDR3 reads CASSEVGQKIQETQYF. Partial CDR3 DNA: TGTGCCAGCAGTGAAGTGGGACAAAAAATTCAAGAGACG.

CDR3: CASRSGTSVQETQYF. The sequenced CDR3 bases are TGTGCCAGCAGGTCCGGGACTAGCGTACAGGAGACC. The V and J genes are TRBV2 and TRBJ2-5, with TRBD2 matching 10 bases. The read ends 3 residues early relative to the CDR3; the germline J gene fills the gap. The CDR3 spans 15 residues. V dropped 6 bases and J dropped 5; count of bases not matched to a gene: 9. Germline V gene sequence: CDR1 SNHLY, CDR2 FYNNEI.

CDR3 residues: CASSRVGLAVETQYF. CDR3 DNA, as far as it was read: TGTGCCAGCAGCCGCGTCGGACTAGCGGTGGAGACG. The chain combines TRBV7-2 with TRBJ2-3; 10 positions match TRBD2. The read is 3 residues too short to cover the CDR3 end, so that end is filled in from the germline J gene. The CDR3 spans 15 residues. Germline assignment: CDR1 SGHTA and CDR2 FQGNSA. Full variable domain (outside the CDR3, taken from reference TRBV7-2 and TRBJ2-3): GAGVSQSPSNKVTEKGKDVELRCDPISGHTALYWYRQSLGQGLEFLIYFQGNSAPDKSGLPSDRFSAERTGGSVSTLTIQRTQQEDSAVYLCASSRVGLAVETQYFGPGTRLTVL.

Regarding this clone: The read finishes 3 residues shy of the CDR3 end, and the germline J gene is used to complete it. The V and J genes are TRBV7-8 and TRBJ2-3; 9 nucleotides align to TRBD1. The CDR3 sequence is 18 residues long. The germline V gene encodes CDR1 SGHVS and CDR2 FQNEAQ. CDR3 sequence reads: CASSSGVTGGRDDETQYF. CDR3 bases read: TGTGCCAGCAGCTCGGGGGTAACAGGGGGCAGGGACGACGAGACG.

Details on this clone: Read data end 3 residues before the CDR3 end; the end is taken from the germline J gene. The rearrangement joins TRBV7-8 to TRBJ1-2; D gene ambiguous. V was clipped by 3 bases and J by 6 bases, with 11 bases between them. Germline assignment: CDR1 SGHVS and CDR2 FQNEAQ. This CDR3 comprises 13 residues. CDR3 DNA, as far as it was read: TGTGCCAGCAGCTTCGGCGGCGATGATGGC. This encodes CASSFGGDDG. The full CDR3 sequence reads CASSFGGDDGYTF. Supplemented by reference TRBV7-8 and TRBJ1-2, the full variable domain reads GAGVSQSPRYKVAKRGQDVALRCDPISGHVSLFWYQQALGQGPEFLTYFQNEAQLDKSGLPSDRFFAERPEGSVSTLKIQRTQQEDSAVYLCASSFGGDDGYTFGSGTRLTVV.

A word on this clone: The CDR3 is cut off 3 residues early in the read; its end comes from the germline J gene. This sequence joins TRBV7-3 and TRBJ2-1; D possibly uses TRBD1 or TRBD2 (5 bases each). Between the trimmed V and J ends, which lost 0 bases and 8 bases, there was a span of 14 bases. The CDR3 totals 15 residues. CDR1 SGHTA and CDR2 FQGTGA come from the germline V gene. The CDR3 spells CASSLTPGSVYEQFF. The part of the CDR3 DNA that was read is TGTGCCAGCAGCTTAACCCCAGGGAGTGTATATGAG.

The sequenced CDR3 bases are TGTGCCAGCAGCTTAGGGACTAGCGGAAAAGAGACG. Its protein is CASSLGTSGKET. The full-length CDR3 reads as CASSLGTSGKETQYF. The J gene is TRBJ2-3, the V gene TRBV7-6, with 10 positions matching TRBD2. From the germline J gene comes the end of the CDR3, since the read stops 3 residues before it. The CDR3 runs to 15 residues. Per the germline V gene, CDR1 is SGHVS and CDR2 is FNYEAQ.

Notes on this clone: With the read ending 3 residues before the CDR3 end, the germline J gene is used to fill in that end. This sequence joins TRBV7-9 and TRBJ1-4, with D perhaps matching TRBD1 (6 bases). Germline CDR1 and CDR2: SEHNR and FQNEAQ (reference sequence). The CDR3 runs to 15 residues. The CDR3 is CASSSQGGTNSPLFF. CDR3 bases read: TGTGCCAGCAGCTCCCAAGGGGGTACGAATTCACCA. The full variable domain, completed using reference TRBV7-9 and TRBJ1-4, is DTGVSQNPRHKITKRGQNVTFRCDPISEHNRLYWYRQTLGQGPEFLTYFQNEAQLEKSRLLSDRFSAERPKGSFSTLEIQRTEQGDSAMYLCASSSQGGTNSPLFFGSGTQLSVL.

Of note for this clone: The CDR3 goes on 3 residues after the read ends, and that part is filled in from the germline J gene. The gene calls are TRBV5-6 and TRBJ2-7; maybe TRBD1 (6 bases). This CDR3 has 12 amino acids. Germline V gene sequence: CDR1 SGHDT, CDR2 YYEEEE. The V gene lost 4 bases and the J gene lost 3 bases, with 8 bases spanning the gap. Incomplete CDR3 DNA: TGTGCCAGCAGCAGGGGGATCTACGAG. This sequence encodes CASSRGIYE. In full, the CDR3 is CASSRGIYEQYF.

About this clone itself: The read ends 3 residues early relative to the CDR3; the germline J gene fills the gap. The rearrangement joins TRBV20-1 to TRBJ2-7; 7 bases agree with TRBD1. CDR1 is DFQATT and CDR2 is SNEGSKA in the germline V gene (reference sequence). This CDR3 is built from 12 residues. J lost 3 bases, V lost 3 bases, and 2 bases had no gene match. CDR3 region: CSASGTVYEQYF. The sequenced CDR3 bases are TGCAGTGCTAGTGGGACAGTCTACGAG.

Details on this clone: With the read ending 3 residues before the CDR3 end, the germline J gene is used to fill in that end. This rearrangement joins TRBV29-1 to TRBJ2-6; 8 bases align to TRBD2. From germline, CDR1 is SQVTM and CDR2 ANQGSEA. V gave up 6 bases and J gave up 0 bases; unmatched junction bases: 10. The CDR3 is made up of 17 amino acids. CDR3 sequence reads: CSVLPPGGTSGANVLTF. The CDR3 bases that were read are TGCAGCGTCCTACCTCCGGGGGGGACCTCTGGGGCCAACGTC.